A selection of T cell receptor beta chains follows, all from one sample in a study of response to subunit inactivated influenza vaccine. TCRdb independently ran MiXCR on the RT-PCR reads; one entry per CDR3 protein. The sample contains around 650,000 distinct CDR3 sequences, 15% to 18% of which appear only once. The sequences come from PBMCs from blood, collected about 12 days after vaccination. The source of these receptors is a man in his fifties or sixties who received an inactivated influenza vaccine. CDR3s include the opening cysteine and the closing phenylalanine or tryptophan. Fields, in order: D gene, V gene, J gene, clone size, CDR3 protein, CDR3 DNA. D genes are given only for firm matches. The size entry is marked missing in some rows and otherwise reads once, few, many or a size class.

.	TRBV4-1	TRBJ2-4	few	CASSQVTGVAKNIQYF	TGCGCCAGCAGCCAAGTGACAGGAGTAGCCAAAAACATTCAGTACTTC
.	TRBV20-1	TRBJ2-1	few	CCARDQGSFSYNEQFF	TGCTGTGCTAGAGATCAGGGCAGCTTCTCCTACAATGAGCAGTTCTTC
TRBD1	TRBV4-3	TRBJ1-1	.	CASSDRGATEAFF	TGCGCCAGCAGCGACAGGGGAGCCACTGAAGCTTTCTTT
.	TRBV20-1	TRBJ1-5	.	CSASKTGSSNQPQHF	TGCAGTGCTTCCAAAACAGGTTCTAGCAATCAGCCCCAGCATTTT
TRBD1	TRBV7-9	TRBJ2-7	few	CASSLGQGTLYEQYF	TGTGCCAGCAGCCTCGGACAGGGTACCCTCTACGAGCAGTACTTC
TRBD1	TRBV5-1	TRBJ1-2	.	CASSLFGTGSYGYTF	TGCGCCAGCAGCTTGTTTGGGACAGGCAGCTATGGCTACACCTTC
.	TRBV7-2	TRBJ2-5	.	CASSSLVGSGYATQYF	TGTGCCAGCAGCTCCCTCGTTGGGAGTGGGTATGCGACCCAGTACTTC
.	TRBV20-1	TRBJ2-1	.	CSARPGRAGSSYNEQFF	TGCAGTGCTAGACCGGGCCGAGCTGGTAGCTCCTACAATGAGCAGTTCTTC
.	TRBV15	TRBJ2-1	many	CATSRDRTDNEQFF	TGTGCCACCAGCAGAGATAGGACGGACAATGAGCAGTTCTTC
TRBD1	TRBV5-1	TRBJ2-3	.	CASSFWGTGSNLTDTQYF	TGCGCCAGCAGCTTTTGGGGGACAGGCTCCAACCTTACAGATACGCAGTATTTT
.	TRBV3-1	TRBJ2-7	few	CASSPASASSYEQYF	TGTGCCAGCAGCCCCGCTAGCGCGTCCTCCTACGAGCAGTACTTC
.	TRBV21-1	TRBJ2-3	.	CASSKWERGSTDTQYF	TGTGCCAGCAGCAAATGGGAGCGGGGGAGTACAGATACGCAGTATTTT
.	TRBV5-5	TRBJ1-5	few	CASSSVGQGQPQHF	TGTGCCAGCTCCTCGGTGGGGCAGGGTCAGCCCCAGCATTTT
.	TRBV29-1	TRBJ2-7	.	CSVGGNSANEQYF	TGCAGCGTTGGGGGAAATTCAGCTAACGAGCAGTACTTC
TRBD2	TRBV20-1	TRBJ2-7	.	CSARGWSGSGEQYF	TGCAGTGCTAGGGGATGGAGCGGGAGTGGCGAGCAGTACTTC
.	TRBV6-2/TRBV6-3	TRBJ2-5	few	CASKVTGETQYF	TGTGCCAGCAAAGTAACGGGAGAGACCCAGTACTTC
.	TRBV7-9	TRBJ2-2	few	CASSPPNYPGELFF	TGTGCCAGCAGCCCCCCTAACTACCCCGGGGAGCTGTTTTTT
TRBD2	TRBV5-5	TRBJ2-7	few	CASSLDLAGAGYEQYF	TGTGCCAGCAGCTTGGATCTAGCGGGAGCCGGATACGAGCAGTACTTC
.	TRBV10-3	TRBJ2-6	.	CAISAGLSGANVLTF	TGTGCCATCAGTGCTGGCCTGTCTGGGGCCAACGTCCTGACTTTC
TRBD2	TRBV11-2	TRBJ2-3	once	CASSWTSGGGDTQYF	TGTGCCAGCAGCTGGACTAGCGGGGGCGGGGATACGCAGTATTTT